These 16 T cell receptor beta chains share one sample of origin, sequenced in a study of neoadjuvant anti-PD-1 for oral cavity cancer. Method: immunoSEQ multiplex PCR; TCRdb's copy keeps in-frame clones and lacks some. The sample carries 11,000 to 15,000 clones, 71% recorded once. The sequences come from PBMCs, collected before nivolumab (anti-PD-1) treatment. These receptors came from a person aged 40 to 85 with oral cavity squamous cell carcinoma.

The CDR3 coding sequence is TGTGCCAGCCTTCCCAGTCGGGACAGTATGGGCTACACCTTC. Translating gives CASLPSRDSMGYTF. V gene TRBV7-8 combines with J gene TRBJ1-2, with TRBD1 identical over 7 bases. Unmatched junction bases numbered 14, after V lost 8 bases and J lost 8 bases. The CDR3 consists of 14 residues. The germline V gene encodes CDR1 SGHVS and CDR2 FQNEAQ.

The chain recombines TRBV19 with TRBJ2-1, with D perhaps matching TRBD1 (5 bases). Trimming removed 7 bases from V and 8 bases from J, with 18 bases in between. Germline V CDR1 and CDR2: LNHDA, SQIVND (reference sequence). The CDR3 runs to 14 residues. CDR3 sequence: CASTPVRAGHEQFF. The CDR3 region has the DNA TGTGCCAGTACGCCTGTCAGGGCCGGCCATGAGCAGTTCTTC.

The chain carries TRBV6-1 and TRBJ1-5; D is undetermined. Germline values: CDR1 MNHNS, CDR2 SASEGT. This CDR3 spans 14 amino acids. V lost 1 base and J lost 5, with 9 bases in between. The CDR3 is CASSEGGSYQPQHF. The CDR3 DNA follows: TGTGCCAGCAGTGAAGGAGGGAGCTATCAGCCCCAGCATTTT.

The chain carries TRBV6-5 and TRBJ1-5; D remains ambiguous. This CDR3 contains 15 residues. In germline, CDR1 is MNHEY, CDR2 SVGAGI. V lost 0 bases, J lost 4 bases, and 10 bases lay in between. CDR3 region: CASSYSRVSNQPQHF. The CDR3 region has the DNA TGTGCCAGCAGTTACTCGAGGGTCAGTAATCAGCCCCAGCATTTT.

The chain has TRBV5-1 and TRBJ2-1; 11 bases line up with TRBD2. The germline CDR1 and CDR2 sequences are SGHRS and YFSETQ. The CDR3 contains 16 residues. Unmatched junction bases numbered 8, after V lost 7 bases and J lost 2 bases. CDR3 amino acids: CASDSATSGAYNEQFF. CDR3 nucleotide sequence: TGCGCCAGCGACTCTGCGACTAGCGGGGCCTACAATGAGCAGTTCTTC.

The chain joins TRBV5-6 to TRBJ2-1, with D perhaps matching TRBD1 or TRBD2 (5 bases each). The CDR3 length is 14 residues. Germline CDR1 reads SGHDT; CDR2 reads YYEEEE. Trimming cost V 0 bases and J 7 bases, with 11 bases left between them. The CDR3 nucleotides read TGTGCCAGCAGCTTGGGGGGGTATTTGAATGAGCAGTTCTTC. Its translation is CASSLGGYLNEQFF.

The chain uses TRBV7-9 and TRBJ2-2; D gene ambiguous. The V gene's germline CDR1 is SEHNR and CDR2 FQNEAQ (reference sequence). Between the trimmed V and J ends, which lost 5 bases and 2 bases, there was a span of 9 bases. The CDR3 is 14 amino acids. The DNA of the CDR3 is TGTGCCAGCAGCATTGTAACAAACACCGGGGAGCTGTTTTTT. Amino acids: CASSIVTNTGELFF.

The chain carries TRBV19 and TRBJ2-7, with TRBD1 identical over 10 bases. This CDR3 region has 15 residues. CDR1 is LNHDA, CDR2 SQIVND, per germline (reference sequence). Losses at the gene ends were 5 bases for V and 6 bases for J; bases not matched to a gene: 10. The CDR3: CASSLRPGTGAEQYF. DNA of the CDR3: TGTGCCAGTAGTCTCCGTCCCGGGACAGGGGCCGAGCAGTACTTC.

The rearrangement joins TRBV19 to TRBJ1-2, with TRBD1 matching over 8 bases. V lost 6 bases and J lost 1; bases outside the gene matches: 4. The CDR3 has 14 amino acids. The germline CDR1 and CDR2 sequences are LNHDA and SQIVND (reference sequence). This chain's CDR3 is CASRGQGNNYGYTF. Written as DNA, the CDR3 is TGTGCCAGTAGAGGACAGGGAAATAACTATGGCTACACCTTC.

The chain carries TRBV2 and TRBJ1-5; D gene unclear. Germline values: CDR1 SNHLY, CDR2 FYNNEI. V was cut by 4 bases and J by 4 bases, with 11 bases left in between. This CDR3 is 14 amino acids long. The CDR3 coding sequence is TGTGCCAGCAGTGGTCGCTCCGGAAATCAGCCCCAGCATTTT. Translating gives CASSGRSGNQPQHF.

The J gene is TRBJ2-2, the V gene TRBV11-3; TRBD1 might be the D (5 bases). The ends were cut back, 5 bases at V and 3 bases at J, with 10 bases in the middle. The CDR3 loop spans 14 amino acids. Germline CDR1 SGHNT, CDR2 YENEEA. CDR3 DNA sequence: TGTGCCAGCAGCACAGGAAGGGACACCGGGGAGCTGTTTTTT. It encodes CASSTGRDTGELFF.

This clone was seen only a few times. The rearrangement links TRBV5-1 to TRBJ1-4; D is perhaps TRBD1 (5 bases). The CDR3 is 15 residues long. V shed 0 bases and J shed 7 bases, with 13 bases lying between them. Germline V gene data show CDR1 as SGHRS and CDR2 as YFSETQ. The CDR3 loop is CASSLAQGAAEKLFF. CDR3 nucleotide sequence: TGCGCCAGCAGCTTGGCCCAGGGTGCGGCTGAAAAACTGTTTTTT. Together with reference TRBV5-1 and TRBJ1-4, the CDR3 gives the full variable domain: KAGVTQTPRYLIKTRGQQVTLSCSPISGHRSVSWYQQTPGQGLQFLFEYFSETQRNKGNFPGRFSGRQFSNSRSEMNVSTLELGDSALYLCASSLAQGAAEKLFFGSGTQLSVL.

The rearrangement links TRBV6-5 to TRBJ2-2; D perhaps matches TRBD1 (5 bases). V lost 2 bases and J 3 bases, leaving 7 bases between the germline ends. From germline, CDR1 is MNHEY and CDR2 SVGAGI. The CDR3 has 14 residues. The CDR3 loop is CASSYQGDTGELFF. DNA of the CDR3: TGTGCCAGCAGTTACCAGGGTGACACCGGGGAGCTGTTTTTT.

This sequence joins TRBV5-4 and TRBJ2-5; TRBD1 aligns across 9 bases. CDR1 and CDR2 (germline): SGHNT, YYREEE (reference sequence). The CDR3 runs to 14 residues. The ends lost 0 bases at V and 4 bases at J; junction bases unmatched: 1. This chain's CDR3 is CASSLETGGETQYF. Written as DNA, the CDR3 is TGTGCCAGCAGCTTGGAGACAGGGGGAGAGACCCAGTACTTC.

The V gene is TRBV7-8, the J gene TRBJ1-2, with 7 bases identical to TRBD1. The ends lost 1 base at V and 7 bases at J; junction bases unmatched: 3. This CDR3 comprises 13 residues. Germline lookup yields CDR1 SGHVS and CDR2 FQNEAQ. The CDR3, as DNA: TGTGCCAGCAGCTTAGACAGGGGTGGTGGCTACACCTTC. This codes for CASSLDRGGGYTF. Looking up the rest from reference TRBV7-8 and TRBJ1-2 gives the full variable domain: GAGVSQSPRYKVAKRGQDVALRCDPISGHVSLFWYQQALGQGPEFLTYFQNEAQLDKSGLPSDRFFAERPEGSVSTLKIQRTQQEDSAVYLCASSLDRGGGYTFGSGTRLTVV.

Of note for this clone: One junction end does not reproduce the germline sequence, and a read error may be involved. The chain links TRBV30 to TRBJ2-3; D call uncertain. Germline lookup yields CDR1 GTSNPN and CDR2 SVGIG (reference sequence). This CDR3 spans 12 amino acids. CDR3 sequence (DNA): TGTGTCTGGAGTGAGACGCGTTATACGCAGTATTTT. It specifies CVWSETRYTQYF. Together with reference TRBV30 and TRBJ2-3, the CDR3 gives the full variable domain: SQTIHQWPATLVQPVGSPLSLECTVEGTSNPNLYWYRQAAGRGLQLLFYSVGIGQISSEVPQNLSASRPQDRQFILSSKKLLLSDSGFYLCVWSETRYTQYFGPGTRLTVL.